The 7 T cell receptor beta chains presented below share a single source sample, sequenced in a study of T cell responses to AZD1222 COVID-19 vaccine. The table came from immunoSEQ multiplex PCR; TCRdb's copy has only in-frame clones and leaves some out. The sample consists of approximately 130,000 clones, roughly 87% of them appearing once. The sample consisted of peripheral blood, taken 28 days after the second AZD1222 dose. These TCRs come from an adult who received the AZD1222 COVID-19 vaccine.

This chain links TRBV4-3 with TRBJ1-2, with D unresolved. V was pared by 0 bases and J by 4 bases, with 12 bases between. This CDR3 contains 15 residues. Germline lookup yields CDR1 LGHNA and CDR2 YSLEER. Written as DNA, the CDR3 is TGCGCCAGCAGCCAAGAGGGGAATAGTTTCTATGGCTACACCTTC. The encoded protein is CASSQEGNSFYGYTF.

This chain connects TRBV4-3 to TRBJ2-6; D is unclear. CDR1 LGHNA and CDR2 YSLEER come from the germline V gene. This CDR3 region has 16 residues. The ends were cut back, 4 bases at V and 4 bases at J, with 14 bases in the middle. Here the CDR3 DNA reads TGCGCCAGCAGCCCCCAACAAAAGCTCGGGGCCAACGTCCTGACTTTC. Translated: CASSPQQKLGANVLTF.

CDR3 sequence (DNA): TGTGCTAGTGGTCTCCCCGGGAGGGGGTACACTGAAGCTTTCTTT. It is translated as CASGLPGRGYTEAFF. The chain is built from TRBV12-5 and TRBJ1-1, with D perhaps TRBD1 (6 bases). Germline CDR1 and CDR2: LGHNT and FRNRAP. V lost 5 bases to trimming and J lost 3 bases, with 16 bases between them. This CDR3 has 15 residues.

The V and J genes are TRBV3-1 (or the pseudogene TRBV3-2) and TRBJ2-4, with D possibly matching TRBD1 (5 bases). The CDR3 has 12 amino acids. CDR1 is LGHDT, CDR2 YNNKEL, per germline (reference sequence). V was cut by 5 bases and J by 8 bases, with 10 bases left in between. The CDR3 DNA sequence: TGTGCCAGCAGCTTAAAAGGGGACATTCAGTACTTC. It is translated as CASSLKGDIQYF.

V gene TRBV19 combines with J gene TRBJ1-2; D may be TRBD1 (5 bases). Germline V gene data show CDR1 as LNHDA and CDR2 as SQIVND (reference sequence). With 3 bases removed from V and 8 bases from J, the gap between germline ends came to 13 bases. This CDR3 contains 13 residues. CDR3 protein: CASSIGREGGYTF. CDR3 DNA sequence: TGTGCCAGTAGTATCGGCAGGGAGGGAGGCTACACCTTC.

The gene calls are TRBV27 and TRBJ1-6, with D possibly being TRBD1 (6 bases). Germline V gives CDR1 MNHEY, CDR2 SMNVEV (reference sequence). The CDR3 sequence is 14 residues long. Trimming took 7 bases from V and 10 from J, leaving 17 bases between them. Here the CDR3 reads CASTLQEGVSPLHF. CDR3 DNA: TGTGCCAGCACCCTCCAGGAGGGGGTATCACCCCTCCACTTT.

This CDR3 reads CAISEFQQRNTEAFF. In nucleotides, the CDR3 is TGTGCCATCAGTGAGTTCCAACAGAGGAACACTGAAGCTTTCTTT. V is TRBV10-3 and J is TRBJ1-1; D is undetermined. From germline, CDR1 is ENHRY and CDR2 SYGVKD. Trimming removed 1 base at V and 1 base at J, with 10 bases between. The CDR3 loop spans 15 amino acids.